Shown below are 30 T cell receptor beta chains from a single sample sequenced in a study of T-cell memory formation after mild COVID-19. Each CDR3 protein is one row after TCRdb ran MiXCR on the 5' RACE reads. Among approximately 260,000 distinct CDR3 sequences listed, roughly 15% were seen once. Sample: PBMCs or a T cell subset sorted from them (not recorded which). These receptors were taken from a man younger than 35 who had mild COVID-19 (a few samples of this study predate the infection). Cell type and time point are not known.

CDR3: CASQPAAELAEAFF. CDR3 coding DNA: TGCGCCAGCCAACCCGCAGCCGAGCTTGCTGAAGCTTTCTTT. The chain is built from TRBV5-1 and TRBJ1-1; the D is unclear. The germline V gene encodes CDR1 SGHRS and CDR2 YFSETQ. V dropped 7 bases and J dropped 6 bases, with 19 bases sitting between them. The CDR3 sequence is 14 residues long.

Here the CDR3 reads CASSQDPVGGPDEKLFF. CDR3 nucleotides: TGCGCCAGCAGCCAAGACCCTGTGGGGGGTCCAGATGAAAAACTGTTTTTT. The rearrangement joins TRBV4-1 to TRBJ1-4; D perhaps matches TRBD1 (5 bases). The germline CDR1 and CDR2 sequences are MGHRA and YSYEKL. The V end lost 0 bases, the J end lost 6 bases, and 17 bases lay between the germline ends. CDR3 length: 17 residues.

This clonotype was detected a few times. This chain uses TRBV12-3 or TRBV12-4 with TRBJ1-1; D gene unclear. The CDR3 totals 13 residues. V was shortened by 6 bases and J by 1 base, with 9 bases between the two germline ends. CDR3 region: CASSPLRNTEAFF. CDR3 DNA sequence: TGTGCCAGCAGCCCTCTCCGGAACACTGAAGCTTTCTTT.

This clonotype has ten or more counts. V is TRBV5-1 and J is TRBJ2-7; the D call may be TRBD1 or TRBD2 (6 bases each). Trimming cost V 5 bases and J 2 bases, with 17 bases left between them. This CDR3 has 15 residues. Germline V gene data show CDR1 as SGHRS and CDR2 as YFSETQ. CDR3 loop: CASSWGAGEAYEQYV. CDR3 nucleotides: TGCGCCAGCAGTTGGGGGGCAGGGGAGGCCTACGAGCAGTACGTC.

This clonotype occurred a few times. J is TRBJ1-5 and V is TRBV7-2, with a weak D call TRBD1 (6 bases). CDR1 SGHTA and CDR2 FQGNSA come from the germline V gene. This CDR3 has 14 residues. Trimming left V 0 bases short and J 7 bases short, with 10 bases between. The CDR3 reads CASSLATRGQPQHF. CDR3 sequence (DNA): TGTGCCAGCAGCTTAGCGACCAGGGGACAGCCCCAGCATTTT.

The chain is built from TRBV6-2 or TRBV6-3 and TRBJ2-7; D gene uncertain. This CDR3 is built from 14 residues. Germline V gene data show CDR1 as MNHEY and CDR2 as SVGEGT. The V gene lost 6 bases and the J gene lost 3 bases, with 15 bases spanning the gap. The CDR3 nucleotides read TGTGCCAGCAGACGCATAAGTTGGGGCTACGAGCAGTACGTC. Its protein product is CASRRISWGYEQYV.

This clonotype was seen ten or more times. The genes are TRBV29-1 and TRBJ2-1; D is uncertain. Germline V gene data show CDR1 as SQVTM and CDR2 as ANQGSEA. The CDR3 spans 14 residues. V lost 3 bases and J 7 bases, leaving 16 bases between the germline ends. The CDR3 sequence is CSVEFSAKGNEQFF. CDR3 nucleotides: TGCAGCGTTGAGTTCTCGGCGAAAGGTAATGAGCAGTTCTTC.

This sequence joins TRBV2 and TRBJ1-2; D not certain. Germline CDR1 SNHLY, CDR2 FYNNEI. The CDR3 has 11 residues. The ends were cut back, 3 bases at V and 7 bases at J, with 6 bases in the middle. CDR3 amino acids: CASSDVGGYTF. As DNA, the CDR3 is TGTGCCAGCAGTGATGTGGGTGGCTACACCTTC.

Only a few counts were recorded for this clonotype. V usage is TRBV28 and J usage is TRBJ2-7; 7 bases are a match to TRBD1. The V and J ends lost 4 bases and 3 bases, in that order; junction bases with no gene match: 3. Germline V gene data show CDR1 as MDHEN and CDR2 as SYDVKM. CDR3 size: 13 residues. The CDR3 loop reads CASSSRQGYEQYV. The CDR3 DNA follows: TGTGCCAGCAGTTCCCGACAGGGCTACGAGCAGTACGTC.

The J gene is TRBJ2-2, the V gene TRBV20-1, with 11 bases identical to TRBD1. V was pared by 4 bases and J by 0 bases, with 7 bases of the junction left unmatched. Germline V CDR1 and CDR2: DFQATT, SNEGSKA (reference sequence). The CDR3 covers 17 residues. The CDR3 DNA is TGCAGTGCTAAAGGACAGGGGGCCTCTTCGAACACCGGGGAGCTGTTTTTT. Its translation is CSAKGQGASSNTGELFF.

This clonotype was seen at least ten times. The genes are TRBV11-2 and TRBJ2-3; D uncertain. V shed 3 bases and J shed 6 bases, with 10 bases lying between them. The CDR3 consists of 13 residues. CDR1 and CDR2 from the germline V gene are SGHAT and FQNNGV. The CDR3 region is CASSLAYLDTQYF. Here the CDR3 DNA reads TGTGCCAGCAGCTTGGCGTACCTGGATACGCAGTATTTT.

This sequence joins TRBV12-3 or TRBV12-4 and TRBJ1-2; D might be TRBD1 (5 bases). This CDR3 contains 12 residues. Trimming shortened V by 7 bases and J by 7 bases, and 13 bases separated the two germline ends. The CDR3 DNA reads TGTGCCAGCACTTACCCGGGGGGTGGCTACACCTTC. Its protein product is CASTYPGGGYTF.

A few counts support this clonotype. The J gene is TRBJ1-6, the V gene TRBV6-6; D is possibly TRBD1 (5 bases). Trimming removed 3 bases from V and 5 bases from J, with 17 bases in between. The CDR3 is 17 residues long. CDR1 MNHNY and CDR2 SVGAGI come from the germline V gene (reference sequence). Here the CDR3 DNA reads TGTGCCAGCAGTTATTTGAGGGTGTCAGGGAATAATTCACCCCTCCACTTT. Its protein product is CASSYLRVSGNNSPLHF.

CDR3: CASRGNSPLHF. CDR3 in DNA: TGTGCCAGCAGAGGGAATTCACCCCTCCACTTT. The chain is built from TRBV27 and TRBJ1-6; D is uncertain. The CDR3 is 11 residues long. The germline CDR1 and CDR2 sequences are MNHEY and SMNVEV (reference sequence). The V end lost 6 bases, the J end lost 7 bases, and 4 bases lay between the germline ends.

This clonotype was detected a few times. The V gene is TRBV4-1, the J gene TRBJ2-3, with unresolved D. The CDR3 extends over 14 amino acids. Germline V CDR1 and CDR2: MGHRA, YSYEKL. Trimming cost V 2 bases and J 4 bases, with 10 bases left between them. CDR3 region: CASSQLFQADTQYF. The CDR3 DNA follows: TGCGCCAGCAGCCAACTTTTTCAAGCAGATACGCAGTATTTT.

V is TRBV7-2 and J is TRBJ2-1; 7 bases agree with TRBD2. Germline CDR1 reads SGHTA; CDR2 reads FQGNSA. The CDR3 is made up of 15 amino acids. Trimming at V came to 5 bases and at J to 12 bases, leaving 16 bases not matched to a gene. CDR3 DNA: TGTGCCAGCAGCCTCGGGGACTACGCCTGGCTTGGGCAGTTCTTC. Translated, it gives CASSLGDYAWLGQFF.

This rearrangement joins TRBV18 to TRBJ2-7; 8 bases agree with TRBD2. This CDR3 is 13 amino acids long. Trimming cost V 2 bases and J 5 bases; bases outside gene matches: 2. CDR1 is KGHSH and CDR2 is LQKENI in the germline V gene. CDR3 coding DNA: TGTGCCAGCTCACCAACGGGAGGGAACGAGCAGTACGTC. This codes for CASSPTGGNEQYV.

CDR3 loop: CASSLEASGLSEQYV. The CDR3 DNA reads as TGTGCCAGCAGCTTAGAGGCATCAGGGCTCAGCGAGCAGTACGTC. V and J are TRBV7-2 and TRBJ2-7; D is possibly TRBD1 (5 bases). The CDR3 consists of 15 residues. The germline V gene has CDR1 SGHTA and CDR2 FQGNSA. V lost 1 base, J lost 6 bases, and 16 bases lay in between.

Only a few counts were recorded for this clonotype. The genes are TRBV25-1 and TRBJ1-5; D is undetermined. The length of the CDR3 is 15 residues. Trimming took 2 bases from V and 9 from J, leaving 17 bases between them. Germline loops: CDR1 MGHDK, CDR2 SYGVNS. The CDR3 nucleotides are TGTGCCAGCAGTGAAGACCCCTCGGACCCGGGGCCCCAGCATTTT. Translation: CASSEDPSDPGPQHF.

In its sample, this clonotype was seen many times. The rearrangement uses TRBV14 and TRBJ2-1; the match to TRBD2 covers 8 bases. V shed 4 bases, J shed 2 bases, and the junction held 16 bases outside the gene matches. CDR3 length: 19 amino acids. Germline CDR1 and CDR2: SGHDN and FVKESK. In DNA, the CDR3 is TGTGCCAGCAGCCGCCCGGAGGGTAGCGGGGTTTCGCCCTACAATGAGCAGTTCTTC. It encodes CASSRPEGSGVSPYNEQFF.

This clonotype showed up many times. V and J are TRBV28 and TRBJ2-7; no firm D call. Germline V gives CDR1 MDHEN, CDR2 SYDVKM. Trimming removed 5 bases at V and 2 bases at J, with 16 bases between. The CDR3 runs 15 residues. The CDR3 nucleotides read TGTGCCAGCAGTCCCCCCGGATGGATGACCTACGAGCAGTACGTC. Amino acid sequence: CASSPPGWMTYEQYV.

This clonotype was seen ten or more times. The V and J genes are TRBV15 and TRBJ1-2; 7 nucleotides agree with TRBD1. This CDR3 is 12 amino acids long. The germline CDR1 and CDR2 sequences are LNHNV and YYDKDF (reference sequence). The V segment lost 5 bases and the J segment 5 bases; nucleotides outside the gene matches: 2. CDR3 residues: CATSRQGYGYTF. For the CDR3, the DNA is TGTGCCACCAGCCGACAGGGTTATGGCTACACCTTC. Complete variable domain (other parts from reference TRBV15 and TRBJ1-2): DAMVIQNPRYQVTQFGKPVTLSCSQTLNHNVMYWYQQKSSQAPKLLFHYYDKDFNNEADTPDNFQSRRPNTSFCFLDIRSPGLGDTAMYLCATSRQGYGYTFGSGTRLTVV.

The table lists this clonotype with a few counts. This rearrangement joins TRBV6-2 or TRBV6-3 to TRBJ1-1; D possibly corresponds to TRBD1 (5 bases). Trimming took off 5 bases at V and 6 bases at J, with 13 bases between the two ends. CDR3 size: 13 residues. The germline V gene encodes CDR1 MNHEY and CDR2 SVGEGT. CDR3 nucleotide sequence: TGTGCCAGCAGTCGCGCCGAAGGGGCTGAAGCTTTCTTT. This encodes CASSRAEGAEAFF.

This clonotype was detected only a few times. The rearrangement links TRBV7-2 to TRBJ2-1; 10 nucleotides align to TRBD2. Germline-derived CDR1 and CDR2 are SGHTA and FQGNSA. The J segment lost 6 bases and the V segment lost 3 bases, leaving 5 bases of the junction unmatched. This CDR3 is 15 amino acids long. The chain's CDR3 is CASSFVAGGGNEQFF. In nucleotides, the CDR3 is TGTGCCAGCAGCTTCGTAGCGGGGGGAGGCAATGAGCAGTTCTTC.

This clonotype has a handful of counts. V is TRBV5-1 and J is TRBJ1-2, with D tentatively TRBD1 (5 bases). V lost 6 bases and J 3 bases, leaving 21 bases between the germline ends. The CDR3 consists of 16 residues. Germline lookup yields CDR1 SGHRS and CDR2 YFSETQ. In DNA form, the CDR3 reads TGCGCCAGCACCCCCCTTCCAGGGAGAGAAGACTATGGCTACACCTTC. Amino acid sequence: CASTPLPGREDYGYTF.

The V and J genes are TRBV19 and TRBJ1-4; D is possibly TRBD1 (5 bases). The CDR3 spans 14 residues. Germline loops: CDR1 LNHDA, CDR2 SQIVND (reference sequence). Trimming pared 4 bases from V and 5 bases from J, leaving 11 bases between. In nucleotides, the CDR3 is TGTGCCAGTAGTAGCCACCGACAGAATGAAAAACTGTTTTTT. Translating gives CASSSHRQNEKLFF. The full variable domain, completed using reference TRBV19 and TRBJ1-4, is DGGITQSPKYLFRKEGQNVTLSCEQNLNHDAMYWYRQDPGQGLRLIYYSQIVNDFQKGDIAEGYSVSREKKESFPLTVTSAQKNPTAFYLCASSSHRQNEKLFFGSGTQLSVL.

In this sample, this clonotype turned up a few times. The V gene is TRBV4-1, the J gene TRBJ2-7; D remains ambiguous. The germline CDR1 and CDR2 sequences are MGHRA and YSYEKL. The CDR3 consists of 14 residues. V lost 1 base, J lost 2 bases, and 9 bases lay in between. The CDR3 bases are TGCGCCAGCAGCCAAGCGAGTCGAACCTACGAGCAGTACTTC. Its protein product is CASSQASRTYEQYF.

This clonotype was observed at least ten times. This chain links TRBV6-2 or TRBV6-3 with TRBJ2-1; 11 nucleotides agree with TRBD2. Per germline, CDR1 MNHEY and CDR2 SVGEGT. The CDR3 spans 14 residues. V lost 4 bases and J lost 9; bases outside the gene matches: 5. The DNA for the CDR3 is TGTGCCAGCAGTTTTAGCGGGGGGGCCATTGAGCAGTTCTTC. This codes for CASSFSGGAIEQFF.

This clonotype was observed at least ten times. The chain employs TRBV6-2 or TRBV6-3 and TRBJ2-3; 11 bases agree with TRBD1. The CDR3 is made up of 16 amino acids. From germline, CDR1 is MNHEY and CDR2 SVGEGT. The J segment lost 8 bases and the V segment lost 4 bases, leaving 11 bases of the junction unmatched. CDR3 in DNA: TGTGCCAGCAGTTCTCGGGACAGGGGGTTGGACCGTACGCAGTATTTT. Protein sequence: CASSSRDRGLDRTQYF.

The V gene is TRBV7-9, the J gene TRBJ2-2, with D perhaps TRBD1 (6 bases). Between the trimmed V and J ends, which lost 1 base and 6 bases, there was a span of 9 bases. There are 14 residues in the CDR3. Germline assignment: CDR1 SEHNR and CDR2 FQNEAQ (reference sequence). Here the CDR3 DNA reads TGTGCCAGCAGCTTAGTGGCAGGGGCCGGGGAGCTGTTTTTT. As protein: CASSLVAGAGELFF.